The 24 T cell receptor beta chains listed next were all sequenced from one sample in a study of regulatory T cells in long-lasting Graves disease. The TCR beta library used iRepertoire HTBI primers with Arm-PCR amplification of CDR3. TCRdb processed the multiplex PCR reads anew with MiXCR; each CDR3 protein has one entry. The repertoire holds about 620,000 distinct CDR3 sequences, with 15% to 20% as singletons. Time point specified: newly diagnosed GD, antithyroid drugs for less than 3 months. The authors made the TCR library using RNA they extracted from PBMCs. The data were also submitted as part of a second study, on T cells in Graves' hyperthyroidism and ophthalmopathy.

The input for sequencing was peripheral blood mononuclear cells (PBMCs), taken at new diagnosis, from a patient treated with antithyroid drugs. The receptors originated from a woman in her twenties or thirties with Graves disease.

In this sample, this clonotype turned up many times. The chain couples TRBV28 to TRBJ1-1; possibly TRBD1 for D (5 bases). CDR1 is MDHEN and CDR2 is SYDVKM in the germline V gene. CDR3 length equals 13 residues. V shed 8 bases and J shed 10 bases, with 20 bases lying between them. The CDR3 DNA sequence: TGTGCCAGCCAAGTCGGGGGATCTATGCCAGCTTTCTTT. This gives the protein CASQVGGSMPAFF. Using reference TRBV28 and TRBJ1-1 for the parts outside the CDR3, the full variable domain is DVKVTQSSRYLVKRTGEKVFLECVQDMDHENMFWYRQDPGLGLRLIYFSYDVKMKEKGDIPEGYSVSREKKERFSLILESASTNQTSMYLCASQVGGSMPAFFGQGTRLTVV.

The J gene is TRBJ2-7, the V gene TRBV27; D uncertain. This CDR3 is 13 amino acids long. CDR1 is MNHEY, CDR2 SMNVEV, per germline (reference sequence). V was pared by 7 bases and J by 0 bases, with 10 bases between. CDR3 residues: CASKGRNSYEQYF. CDR3 bases: TGTGCCAGCAAAGGACGGAACTCCTACGAGCAGTACTTC.

Many counts were recorded for this clonotype. This rearrangement joins TRBV28 to TRBJ1-5, with TRBD1 matching 8 bases. The V and J ends lost 2 bases and 2 bases, in that order; junction bases with no gene match: 8. The CDR3 extends over 17 amino acids. Germline values: CDR1 MDHEN, CDR2 SYDVKM. CDR3 sequence (DNA): TGTGCCAGCAGTTTACATCAGGGGGCGAGTGGCAATCAGCCCCAGCATTTT. As protein: CASSLHQGASGNQPQHF.

This chain links TRBV7-3 with TRBJ2-6; tentatively, D is TRBD1 or TRBD2 (6 bases each). V lost 5 bases and J lost 0, with 20 bases in between. The CDR3 consists of 19 residues. CDR1 and CDR2 (germline): SGHTA, FQGTGA. The CDR3 DNA is TGTGCCAGCAGCCCCCGTTTAGGGGGGACTCGCTCTGGGGCCAACGTCCTGACTTTC. Residues: CASSPRLGGTRSGANVLTF.

This clonotype was seen many times. J is TRBJ1-6 and V is TRBV2; the D gene is possibly TRBD1 (5 bases). CDR1 is SNHLY and CDR2 is FYNNEI in the germline V gene. This CDR3 region has 14 residues. V lost 7 bases to trimming and J lost 7 bases, with 14 bases between them. This chain's CDR3 is CASMLLTANSPLHF. As DNA, the CDR3 is TGTGCCAGCATGTTGTTGACAGCCAATTCACCCCTCCACTTT.

A few counts support this clonotype. This chain links TRBV28 with TRBJ1-2; a possible D gene is TRBD1 (6 bases). The CDR3 runs 14 residues. The germline V gene has CDR1 MDHEN and CDR2 SYDVKM. V was pared by 4 bases and J by 2 bases, with 11 bases between. The CDR3 region is CASSSGTKNYGYTF. As DNA, the CDR3 is TGTGCCAGCAGTTCCGGGACAAAAAACTATGGCTACACCTTC.

This clonotype was picked up one time. Since a much larger clone is just one base distant, this may be a read error. The rearrangement joins TRBV29-1 to TRBJ2-7; 10 positions match TRBD1. The germline CDR1 and CDR2 sequences are SQVTM and ANQGSEA. This CDR3 has 17 amino acids. V shed 2 bases and J 5 bases; nucleotides not matched to a gene: 15. The chain's CDR3 is CSVENPTPRQGADEQYF. CDR3 DNA: TGCAGCGTTGAAAACCCGACTCCTCGACAGGGGGCAGACGAGCAGTACTTC.

About this clonotype itself: Germline and junction disagree at one end, which may indicate a read error. The rearrangement joins TRBV19 to TRBJ2-3; TRBD1 might be the D (6 bases). Germline CDR1 and CDR2: LNHDA and SQIVND (reference sequence). This CDR3 spans 14 amino acids. The DNA of the CDR3 is TGTGCCAGTAGTATTCTGGGGGCAGCGGATACGCAGTGTTTT. Its translation is CASSILGAADTQCF.

This clonotype was observed a handful of times. This chain uses TRBV6-1 with TRBJ1-5, with TRBD1 matching 9 bases. After removal of 4 bases from V and 2 bases from J, the junction contained 12 bases not matched to a gene. Germline V gene sequence: CDR1 MNHNS, CDR2 SASEGT. The CDR3 extends over 18 amino acids. CDR3 bases: TGTGCCAGCAGTGGTGGTTTCAGGACAGGGGCGCGCAATCAGCCCCAGCATTTT. As protein: CASSGGFRTGARNQPQHF.

A few counts support this clonotype. The V call is TRBV20-1, the J call TRBJ2-5; 7 nucleotides align to TRBD2. The CDR3 is 12 amino acids. Trimming cost V 7 bases and J 3 bases; bases outside gene matches: 5. Germline values: CDR1 DFQATT, CDR2 SNEGSKA (reference sequence). CDR3 nucleotides: TGCAGTGTCAGAGGACTAGAAGAGACCCAGTACTTC. The encoded protein is CSVRGLEETQYF.

This clonotype has just a few counts. V gene TRBV19 combines with J gene TRBJ2-7; D call uncertain. The V gene lost 5 bases and the J gene lost 7 bases, with 12 bases spanning the gap. CDR3 length: 12 amino acids. Germline CDR1 LNHDA, CDR2 SQIVND (reference sequence). In DNA form, the CDR3 reads TGTGCCAGTAGTGCTTCAAGCTGGGAGCAGTACTTC. Amino acid sequence: CASSASSWEQYF.

This clonotype was detected many times. The chain links TRBV28 to TRBJ2-3; perhaps TRBD2 as D (6 bases). The germline CDR1 and CDR2 sequences are MDHEN and SYDVKM. Trimming left V 7 bases short and J 2 bases short, with 13 bases between. This CDR3 contains 14 residues. CDR3 amino acids: CASIPGLPTDTQYF. The DNA of the CDR3 is TGTGCCAGCATCCCGGGACTCCCCACAGATACGCAGTATTTT.

This clonotype was seen a handful of times. V is TRBV20-1 and J is TRBJ2-1, with TRBD1 as a possible D gene (6 bases). V lost 4 bases and J lost 1, with 11 bases in between. The CDR3 is made up of 14 amino acids. The germline CDR1 and CDR2 sequences are DFQATT and SNEGSKA (reference sequence). For the CDR3, the DNA is TGCAGTGCTACCGACGGGACATCCTACAATGAGCAGTTCTTC. This translates into CSATDGTSYNEQFF.

This clonotype was counted many times. The rearrangement uses TRBV28 and TRBJ2-5, with 7 bases aligning to TRBD1. The length of the CDR3 is 15 residues. Trimming at V came to 5 bases and at J to 6 bases, leaving 12 bases not matched to a gene. From germline, CDR1 is MDHEN and CDR2 SYDVKM. The DNA for the CDR3 is TGTGCCAGCAGTCCAGGGACAGTCCAACGGAAGACCCAGTACTTC. Translating it yields CASSPGTVQRKTQYF.

This clonotype was counted ten times or more. The rearrangement joins TRBV20-1 to TRBJ1-1; D is unresolved. This CDR3 is 12 amino acids long. V dropped 1 base and J dropped 3 bases, with 6 bases sitting between them. Germline loops: CDR1 DFQATT, CDR2 SNEGSKA (reference sequence). Here the CDR3 DNA reads TGCAGTGCTAGAGGGGGAGACACTGAAGCTTTCTTT. It encodes CSARGGDTEAFF.

The rearrangement links TRBV11-2 to TRBJ1-4, with D possibly TRBD1 on 6 matching bases. The CDR3 extends over 16 amino acids. V gave up 2 bases and J gave up 4 bases, with 14 bases separating them. Germline CDR1 reads SGHAT; CDR2 reads FQNNGV. CDR3 protein: CASSLSHGTHNEKLFF. The DNA for the CDR3 is TGTGCCAGCAGCTTATCCCACGGGACACATAATGAAAAACTGTTTTTT.

V and J are TRBV6-2 or TRBV6-3 and TRBJ2-7; unclear D gene. This CDR3 is built from 13 residues. V dropped 0 bases and J dropped 2 bases, with 5 bases sitting between them. Germline CDR1 is MNHEY and CDR2 is SVGEGT. CDR3 residues: CASSYSFPYEQYF. CDR3 sequence (DNA): TGTGCCAGCAGTTACTCATTCCCCTACGAGCAGTACTTC.

This chain joins TRBV24-1 and TRBJ2-5; D remains unclear. The CDR3 sequence is 12 residues long. Germline V gene sequence: CDR1 KGHDR, CDR2 SFDVKD. The V end was cut by 9 bases, the J end by 5 bases, with 12 bases between. The CDR3 spells CATSASGETQYF. The CDR3 DNA reads as TGTGCCACCTCCGCCTCTGGGGAGACCCAGTACTTC.

The rearrangement uses TRBV20-1 and TRBJ1-1; the D is unclear. CDR3 length: 13 residues. Germline V gives CDR1 DFQATT, CDR2 SNEGSKA (reference sequence). Trimming pared 3 bases from V and 0 bases from J, leaving 8 bases between. The CDR3 nucleotides are TGCAGTGCTAGGCCCGGTATGAACACTGAAGCTTTCTTT. Residues: CSARPGMNTEAFF.

This clonotype was seen many times. J is TRBJ2-3 and V is TRBV7-3; 8 bases are shared with TRBD1. The germline gives CDR1 SGHTA, CDR2 FQGTGA. J gave up 5 bases and V 5 bases, and 12 bases lay outside the gene matches. CDR3 size: 16 residues. DNA for the CDR3: TGTGCCAGCAGCACAACCGGGACAGGATTTGGAGATACGCAGTATTTT. Translation gives CASSTTGTGFGDTQYF.

This clonotype was observed at least ten times. J is TRBJ2-1 and V is TRBV6-2 or TRBV6-3, with D tentatively TRBD2 (5 bases). The CDR3 runs 14 residues. V was trimmed by 8 bases and J by 4 bases, leaving 15 bases between them. From germline, CDR1 is MNHEY and CDR2 SVGEGT. The DNA of the CDR3 is TGTGCCAGCGTAACCCCTCCGGGGTACAATGAGCAGTTCTTC. Amino acids: CASVTPPGYNEQFF.

Concerning this clonotype itself: A much larger clone lies one base from this, so it may be a read error. The V call is TRBV11-1, the J call TRBJ2-5; D is undetermined. Germline loops: CDR1 SGHAT, CDR2 FQDESV (reference sequence). CDR3 length equals 12 residues. The CDR3 is CASSRERNEQSF. CDR3 sequence (DNA): TGTGCCAGCAGCCGTGAACGCAATGAGCAGTCCTTC.

There are a few counts of this clonotype. V is TRBV28 and J is TRBJ2-6, with a weak D call TRBD1 (5 bases). This CDR3 is built from 15 residues. The V end was cut by 8 bases, the J end by 1 base, with 12 bases between. Germline V gene sequence: CDR1 MDHEN, CDR2 SYDVKM. The DNA of the CDR3 is TGTGCCAGCTTCCCTCGACAGTCTGGGGCCAACGTCCTGACTTTC. It codes for CASFPRQSGANVLTF.

The J gene is TRBJ1-4, the V gene TRBV11-1; D is unresolved. Germline V gene sequence: CDR1 SGHAT, CDR2 FQDESV (reference sequence). V was trimmed by 5 bases and J by 8 bases, leaving 12 bases between them. CDR3 length equals 13 residues. DNA of the CDR3: TGTGCCAGCAGCCAAGATAGGGCAGAAAAACTGTTTTTT. Translated, it gives CASSQDRAEKLFF.